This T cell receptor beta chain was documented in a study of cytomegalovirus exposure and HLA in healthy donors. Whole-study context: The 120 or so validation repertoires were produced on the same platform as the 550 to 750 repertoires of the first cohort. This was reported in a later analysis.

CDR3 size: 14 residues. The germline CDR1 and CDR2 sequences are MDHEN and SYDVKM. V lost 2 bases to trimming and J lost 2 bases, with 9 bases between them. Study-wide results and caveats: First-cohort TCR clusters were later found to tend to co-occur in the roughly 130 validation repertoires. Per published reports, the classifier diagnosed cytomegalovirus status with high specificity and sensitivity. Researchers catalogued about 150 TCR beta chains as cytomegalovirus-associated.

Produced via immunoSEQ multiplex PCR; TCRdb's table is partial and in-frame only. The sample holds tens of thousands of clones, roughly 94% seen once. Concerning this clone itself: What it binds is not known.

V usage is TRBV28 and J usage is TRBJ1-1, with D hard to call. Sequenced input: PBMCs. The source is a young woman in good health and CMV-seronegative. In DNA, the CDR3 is TGTGCCAGCAGTTTAAAGAGTCGAAACACTGAAGCTTTCTTT. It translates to CASSLKSRNTEAFF.